This entry describes one TCR beta chain. Its specificity is not known. The treatment is: around 19 received Ad26.COV2.S at low or high dose, single or two shots; about 5 received placebo; per-sample allocation not given. Vaccine and placebo recipients were sampled on day 63 after the first injection. This adult donor, from Boston, was 18-55 years old. V dropped 2 bases and J dropped 0 bases, with 8 bases sitting between them. Germline values: CDR1 MRHNA, CDR2 SNTAGT. CDR3 length: 15 amino acids. This sample was taken from a study of Ad26.COV2.S vaccination and SARS-CoV-2 variants. On the study more broadly: Intramuscular Ad26.COV2.S doses were given once or twice, 56 days apart. Study-wide results and limits: Quantification of TCR breadth and depth may have yielded underestimates of total T cell responses. Those who received the vaccine showed greater spike-specific TCR breadth than those given placebo.

Assay used: immunoSEQ multiplex PCR; TCRdb lists only in-frame clones, some missing. Altogether 350,000 to 600,000 clones are present, 70% to 90% being singletons, with the ten largest covering around 1.8%. The sequence was obtained from a person between 18 and 65 years old who received the Ad26.COV2.S COVID-19 vaccine or a placebo. The sequencing here drew on peripheral blood, taken in a trial of Ad26.COV2.S vaccine versus placebo. The chain has TRBV6-4 and TRBJ2-4; no definite D call. CDR3 nucleotides: TGTGCCAGCAGTGACGGGCACCGAGCCAAAAACATTCAGTACTTC. Protein product: CASSDGHRAKNIQYF.